This T cell receptor (beta chain) was retrieved from a study of CD8 T cells in ankylosing spondylitis. With 0 bases removed from V and 5 bases from J, the gap between germline ends came to 11 bases. Germline assignment: CDR1 SGHNT and CDR2 YYREEE (reference sequence). The CDR3 consists of 14 residues. To note about this clonotype: Its cognate antigen is unknown.

The study, taken as a whole, reports: Reportedly, significant enrichment of disease-linked clones occurred in matched ankylosing spondylitis synovial fluid. A TCR beta motif of about eight highly homologous variants seemed to mark ankylosing spondylitis blood.

TCRdb called the 5' RACE reads again in MiXCR, with one record for every CDR3 protein. There are tens of thousands of distinct CDR3 sequences in the sample; more than 9.5% occur only once, and more than 1.3% lies in the top ten. The TCR was taken from a male donor with ankylosing spondylitis or in good health (not recorded which). J is TRBJ2-5 and V is TRBV5-4; weak D call: TRBD2 (7 bases). Input material: blood, either unsorted or a sorted T cell fraction (not recorded which). The CDR3 region has the DNA TGTGCCAGCAGCTTGGAATCGGGGGGCGAGACCCAGTACTTC. This gives the protein CASSLESGGETQYF.